What follows are 2 T cell receptor beta chains derived from one specimen sequenced in a study of blood T cell repertoires in COVID-19 (dated by TCRdb to 2018 to 2021). Libraries came from the immunoSEQ multiplex PCR assay. The immuneACCESS repertoire file appears here via TCRdb, limited to in-frame rearrangements. These files lack a portion of the clones; in checked studies, under half of the deficit traces to unresolved V genes, and the cause of the others is not known. The table for this sample lists about 110,000 clones; around 86% of them were counted only once. 6.5% to 10% of the sample is taken by the ten largest. What was sequenced was peripheral blood. The receptors derive from a man between 65 and 85 years old with acute or convalescent COVID-19.

The chain is built from TRBV29-1 and TRBJ1-3; no clear D. The CDR3 sequence is 14 residues long. Germline loops: CDR1 SQVTM, CDR2 ANQGSEA. V was clipped by 0 bases and J by 2 bases, with 8 bases between them. The DNA of the CDR3 is TGCAGCGTTGAAGAGGCAGGAACTGGAAACACCATATATTTT. Its translation is CSVEEAGTGNTIYF.

This clone turned up a few times. The V call is TRBV3-1 (or the pseudogene TRBV3-2), the J call TRBJ2-2; perhaps TRBD1 as D (6 bases). Per germline, CDR1 LGHDT and CDR2 YNNKEL (reference sequence). Trimming took off 6 bases at V and 0 bases at J, with 14 bases between the two ends. This CDR3 region has 16 residues. The DNA of the CDR3 is TGTGCCAGCAGACCTACCGGGACAACGAACACCGGGGAGCTGTTTTTT. It is translated as CASRPTGTTNTGELFF.